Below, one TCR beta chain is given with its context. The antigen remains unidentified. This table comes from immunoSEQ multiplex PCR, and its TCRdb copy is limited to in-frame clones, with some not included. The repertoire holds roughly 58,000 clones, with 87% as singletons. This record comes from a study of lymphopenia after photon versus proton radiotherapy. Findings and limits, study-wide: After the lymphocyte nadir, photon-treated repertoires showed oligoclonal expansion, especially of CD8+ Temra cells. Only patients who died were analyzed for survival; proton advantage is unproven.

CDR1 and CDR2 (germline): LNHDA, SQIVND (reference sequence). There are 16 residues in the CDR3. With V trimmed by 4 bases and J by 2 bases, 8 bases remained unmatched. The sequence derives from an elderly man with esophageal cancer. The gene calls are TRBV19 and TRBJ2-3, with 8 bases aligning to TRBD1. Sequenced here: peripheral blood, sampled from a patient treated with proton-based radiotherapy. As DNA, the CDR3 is TGTGCCAGTAGTACTCCGGGACAGGTCTCCACAGATACGCAGTATTTT. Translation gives CASSTPGQVSTDTQYF.